This T cell receptor (beta chain) was sequenced during a study of cytotoxic CD8 clonotypes in ibrutinib-treated CLL. Whole-study context: After a median approximately 12 months on treatment (6 to 36), response samples were drawn. Whole-study findings and limits: Clonality went up at the time of ibrutinib response, stayed stable in sustained remission, and later dropped back toward its baseline level at progression. Public clonotypes, rarely seen, contracted or held steady on treatment.

Note on this clone: Its antigen remains unknown.

Clones were read by immunoSEQ multiplex PCR, and TCRdb kept only the in-frame ones, dropping some. The sample holds approximately 200,000 clones; 72% are singletons and the top ten take over 10%. V shed 5 bases and J shed 4 bases, with 27 bases lying between them. This CDR3 region has 19 residues. CDR1 SNHLY and CDR2 FYNNEI come from the germline V gene. The chain has TRBV2 and TRBJ2-1; D tentatively fits TRBD1 or TRBD2 (5 bases each). The input for sequencing was PBMCs, taken after 24 months of ibrutinib treatment. The receptor was isolated from a human donor with chronic lymphocytic leukemia. The CDR3 DNA sequence: TGTGCCAGCAGTAGCCCCACGGGATGGCTGGGGCCCACTTACAATGAGCAGTTCTTC. It encodes CASSSPTGWLGPTYNEQFF.